Each of the 26 T cell receptor beta chains below was sequenced from the same sample in a study of blood T cells in healthy people across ages. Through a sample-barcoded 5' primer and a J-beta primer mix, a second PCR was run for 7 to 11 cycles. TCRdb reanalysed the 5' RACE reads using MiXCR and keeps one entry per CDR3 protein. The top ten hold more than 20% of the sample, which has approximately 2,000,000 distinct CDR3 sequences, approximately 40% seen once. The specimen was blood. These TCRs come from a human donor in good health.

This clonotype was picked up many times. The chain recombines TRBV6-6 with TRBJ1-2, with D perhaps matching TRBD1 (6 bases). The CDR3 runs to 14 residues. Trimming removed 6 bases from V and 0 bases from J, with 11 bases in between. Germline loops: CDR1 MNHNY, CDR2 SVGAGI (reference sequence). The CDR3 reads CASSVQGANYGYTF. For the CDR3, the DNA is TGTGCCAGCAGCGTACAGGGTGCTAACTATGGCTACACCTTC.

The chain couples TRBV4-1 to TRBJ2-3, with 8 positions matching TRBD1. V shed 6 bases and J 5 bases; nucleotides not matched to a gene: 7. Germline-derived CDR1 and CDR2 are MGHRA and YSYEKL. The CDR3 is 14 residues long. CDR3 sequence (DNA): TGCGCCAGCAGTCCCGGGACAGGTATAGATACGCAGTATTTT. It yields the protein CASSPGTGIDTQYF.

The chain has TRBV12-3 or TRBV12-4 and TRBJ1-1; D is ambiguous. This CDR3 is 13 amino acids long. Trimming removed 6 bases at V and 8 bases at J, with 16 bases between. The CDR3 is CASSPRGGVEAFF. The CDR3 DNA follows: TGTGCCAGCAGCCCTCGGGGAGGAGTGGAAGCTTTCTTT.

Only a few counts were recorded for this clonotype. The chain has TRBV7-9 and TRBJ1-1; D unresolved. V lost 5 bases, J lost 4 bases, and 11 bases lay in between. The CDR3 has 13 amino acids. Germline V lookup: CDR1 SEHNR, CDR2 FQNEAQ (reference sequence). CDR3 region: CASSGPRGTEAFF. In DNA form, the CDR3 reads TGTGCCAGCAGCGGCCCTCGGGGCACTGAAGCTTTCTTT.

The chain employs TRBV20-1 and TRBJ2-3; 8 positions agree with TRBD2. Germline trimming cut 2 bases from V and 4 bases from J; bases unmatched to any gene: 14. CDR3 length: 17 residues. CDR1 is DFQATT and CDR2 is SNEGSKA in the germline V gene (reference sequence). The CDR3 sequence: CSARYLMAGGVADTQYF. The CDR3 region has the DNA TGCAGTGCTAGATACTTAATGGCGGGGGGAGTCGCAGATACGCAGTATTTT.

This clonotype showed up just a few times. With a much larger clone just one base away, this may be a read error. The chain couples TRBV5-5 to TRBJ1-1; 8 positions agree with TRBD1. Germline V gene lookup returns CDR1 SGHKS and CDR2 YYEKEE (reference sequence). Trimming took 5 bases from V and 10 from J; bases not matched to a gene: 16. The CDR3 consists of 15 residues. Written as DNA, the CDR3 is TGTGCCAGCAGATCTTCCGGGACAGGAGGGTCTGTAGCTTTCTTT. It translates to CASRSSGTGGSVAFF.

This clonotype came up a few times. CDR3 coding DNA: TGTGCCAGCAGCCCACGCCTCAGGGGGCTTAGCTATGGCTACACCTTC. This translates into CASSPRLRGLSYGYTF. The V call is TRBV12-3 or TRBV12-4, the J call TRBJ1-2; 8 nucleotides align to TRBD1. The CDR3 spans 16 residues. Trimming at V came to 6 bases and at J to 4 bases, leaving 13 bases not matched to a gene.

This clonotype was seen more than once but under ten times. The genes are TRBV29-1 and TRBJ1-1; 8 nucleotides match TRBD1. Germline assignment: CDR1 SQVTM and CDR2 ANQGSEA. The CDR3 length is 11 residues. Trimming took 0 bases from V and 10 from J; bases not matched to a gene: 1. CDR3 coding DNA: TGCAGCGTTGAAGACACAGGGGGAGCTTTCTTT. Encoded protein: CSVEDTGGAFF.

This clonotype was picked up a small number of times. The genes are TRBV6-6 and TRBJ2-5; D is possibly TRBD2 (6 bases). The V gene lost 2 bases and the J gene lost 5 bases, with 12 bases spanning the gap. This CDR3 comprises 14 residues. Germline-derived CDR1 and CDR2 are MNHNY and SVGAGI (reference sequence). CDR3 bases: TGTGCCAGCAGTTACCCCGGGAGAGGGGAGACCCAGTACTTC. This encodes CASSYPGRGETQYF.

The chain uses TRBV7-2 and TRBJ1-2; the match to TRBD1 covers 7 bases. This CDR3 is built from 16 residues. CDR1 SGHTA and CDR2 FQGNSA come from the germline V gene. The ends lost 1 base at V and 4 bases at J; junction bases unmatched: 9. CDR3 DNA sequence: TGTGCCAGCAGCTTAGTTAGGGCAGGGGGTTCCTATGGCTACACCTTC. Its protein product is CASSLVRAGGSYGYTF.

This clonotype has only a few counts. The V call is TRBV18, the J call TRBJ1-1; 8 nucleotides align to TRBD1. The CDR3 sequence is 16 residues long. V dropped 1 base and J dropped 3; count of bases not matched to a gene: 7. Germline CDR1 and CDR2: KGHSH and LQKENI. This CDR3 is CASSPRTGTGYTEAFF. The DNA of the CDR3 is TGTGCCAGCTCACCACGAACCGGGACAGGATACACTGAAGCTTTCTTT.

This clonotype occurred a few times. The chain couples TRBV2 to TRBJ2-5; D assignment may be TRBD1 or TRBD2 (5 bases each). The germline CDR1 and CDR2 sequences are SNHLY and FYNNEI. Deletions cut 6 bases from V and 5 bases from J, with 13 bases between. CDR3 length: 13 residues. CDR3 loop: CASRGPPGETQYF. Here the CDR3 DNA reads TGTGCCAGCAGGGGACCCCCCGGGGAGACCCAGTACTTC.

This clonotype showed up just a few times. The chain carries TRBV5-1 and TRBJ2-5; D remains ambiguous. Germline V lookup: CDR1 SGHRS, CDR2 YFSETQ. This CDR3 has 11 residues. Trimming cost V 4 bases and J 7 bases, with 8 bases left between them. CDR3 sequence: CASSITGTQYF. CDR3 nucleotide sequence: TGCGCCAGCAGCATTACCGGGACCCAGTACTTC.

The chain carries TRBV7-9 and TRBJ2-4, with 9 bases aligning to TRBD1. The V and J ends lost 5 bases and 13 bases, in that order; junction bases with no gene match: 18. Germline V gives CDR1 SEHNR, CDR2 FQNEAQ (reference sequence). The CDR3 covers 16 residues. The CDR3 region has the DNA TGTGCCAGCAGCCCCCGGACAGGGGATTATAGCGATGAGCAGTACTTC. This encodes CASSPRTGDYSDEQYF.

CDR3 nucleotides: TGCAGTGCTAGAGATGCCAGACTTGGAGATACGCAGTATTTT. This gives the protein CSARDARLGDTQYF. V gene TRBV20-1 combines with J gene TRBJ2-3; D gene unclear. The germline V gene has CDR1 DFQATT and CDR2 SNEGSKA (reference sequence). Trimming pared 0 bases from V and 5 bases from J, leaving 12 bases between. The CDR3 consists of 14 residues.

This clonotype was seen at least ten times. V usage is TRBV6-5 and J usage is TRBJ1-5, with no clear D. V shed 2 bases and J shed 7 bases, with 9 bases lying between them. The CDR3 is made up of 13 amino acids. Germline CDR1 and CDR2: MNHEY and SVGAGI. The CDR3 loop reads CASSYTLSQPQHF. Written as DNA, the CDR3 is TGTGCCAGCAGTTACACCCTGAGCCAGCCCCAGCATTTT.

The V and J genes are TRBV4-1 and TRBJ2-3, with 8 bases fitting TRBD2. In germline, CDR1 is MGHRA, CDR2 YSYEKL. The CDR3 length is 17 residues. J lost 5 bases, V lost 4 bases, and 14 bases had no gene match. Here the CDR3 reads CASSRMSGRGVQDTQYF. For the CDR3, the DNA is TGCGCCAGCAGCCGTATGTCGGGGCGGGGGGTCCAAGATACGCAGTATTTT.

The CDR3 here is CASNSGTSFYEQFF. Here the CDR3 DNA reads TGTGCCAGCAACTCCGGGACTAGTTTTTATGAGCAGTTCTTC. The rearrangement links TRBV5-6 to TRBJ2-1; the match to TRBD2 covers 8 bases. CDR1 SGHDT and CDR2 YYEEEE come from the germline V gene. The CDR3 contains 14 residues. J gave up 8 bases and V 6 bases, and 10 bases lay outside the gene matches. Full variable domain (remainder filled in from reference TRBV5-6 and TRBJ2-1): DAGVTQSPTHLIKTRGQQVTLRCSPKSGHDTVSWYQQALGQGPQFIFQYYEEEERQRGNFPDRFSGHQFPNYSSELNVNALLLGDSALYLCASNSGTSFYEQFFGPGTRLTVL.

The rearrangement links TRBV10-3 to TRBJ2-5, with D perhaps matching TRBD1 or TRBD2 (6 bases each). V lost 10 bases, J lost 3 bases, and 15 bases lay in between. Germline V gene sequence: CDR1 ENHRY, CDR2 SYGVKD. This CDR3 has 13 amino acids. The CDR3 loop reads CATAGHAEETQYF. CDR3 DNA: TGTGCCACCGCGGGACATGCAGAAGAGACCCAGTACTTC.

The chain has TRBV7-2 and TRBJ1-5, with a tentative D call TRBD1 (5 bases). V was cut by 5 bases and J by 6 bases, with 23 bases left in between. CDR3 length equals 17 residues. The germline gives CDR1 SGHTA, CDR2 FQGNSA. The CDR3, as DNA: TGTGCCAGCAGCCCGGACCCAGTGGTCCGAGGGACTCAGCCCCAGCATTTT. Its translation is CASSPDPVVRGTQPQHF.

This clonotype was counted a few times. The CDR3 DNA follows: TGCAGTGCTCCCAGTATAGGACAAATTGATACGCAGTATTTT. It translates to CSAPSIGQIDTQYF. The genes are TRBV20-1 and TRBJ2-3; tentatively, D is TRBD1 (5 bases). Germline values: CDR1 DFQATT, CDR2 SNEGSKA (reference sequence). Trimming cost V 5 bases and J 6 bases, with 18 bases left between them. This CDR3 has 14 residues.

This clonotype was observed a few times. The germline gene is not matched at one end of the junction; a read error may be the cause. The chain combines TRBV7-9 with TRBJ2-1; D call uncertain. In germline, CDR1 is SEHNR, CDR2 FQNEAQ (reference sequence). This CDR3 has 14 residues. The chain's CDR3 is CASSLTNSDNEQFF. The CDR3 DNA follows: TGTGCCAGCAGCTTAACCAACTCCGACAATGAGCAGTTCTTC.

In this sample, this clonotype turned up a few times. The V and J genes are TRBV2 and TRBJ2-7; the match to TRBD2 covers 9 bases. J was trimmed by 1 base and V by 7 bases; bases with no gene match: 5. CDR1 is SNHLY and CDR2 is FYNNEI in the germline V gene. The CDR3 runs to 14 residues. The CDR3 nucleotides are TGTGCCAGCAACCGAGCGGGGGGTTCCTACGAGCAGTACTTC. This translates into CASNRAGGSYEQYF.

The chain has TRBV5-1 and TRBJ2-3; the match to TRBD1 covers 8 bases. Germline V gene sequence: CDR1 SGHRS, CDR2 YFSETQ. This CDR3 region has 16 residues. V lost 3 bases and J lost 4; bases outside the gene matches: 10. CDR3 nucleotides: TGCGCCAGCAGCTCCAATGCAGGGGGCTACCCAGATACGCAGTATTTT. Its protein product is CASSSNAGGYPDTQYF.

This clonotype was seen more than once but under ten times. The rearrangement joins TRBV5-1 to TRBJ2-7; TRBD2 matches at 10 bases. The CDR3 covers 17 residues. From germline, CDR1 is SGHRS and CDR2 YFSETQ. Unmatched junction bases numbered 10, after V lost 4 bases and J lost 0 bases. The CDR3 nucleotides are TGCGCCAGCAGCAGACGTTCTAGCGGGGGCCTCTCCTACGAGCAGTACTTC. Translation gives CASSRRSSGGLSYEQYF.

Only a few counts were recorded for this clonotype. Germline and junction disagree at one end, which may indicate a read error. The J gene is TRBJ1-5, the V gene TRBV24-1; no clear D gene. CDR1 and CDR2 (germline): KGHDR, SFDVKD. CDR3 length: 14 amino acids. This CDR3 reads CATSDFSSNQHQHF. CDR3 in DNA: TGTGCCACCAGTGATTTCTCGAGCAACCAGCACCAGCATTTT.